This TCR beta chain was identified in a study of blood T cells in healthy people across ages. The CDR3 has 14 residues. CDR1 is MNHNS and CDR2 is SASEGT in the germline V gene. Trimming removed 1 base at V and 14 bases at J, with 15 bases between. Sample-barcoded 5' priming and a J-beta primer mix drove a second PCR of roughly 6 to 12 cycles. TCRdb independently ran MiXCR on the 5' RACE reads; one entry per CDR3 protein. Found here are hundreds of thousands of distinct CDR3 sequences, under 70% of them singletons; the top ten hold approximately 37%. The chain combines TRBV6-1 with TRBJ1-6; maybe TRBD1 (5 bases). Source material: blood. This clonotype originated in a man between 60 and 70 years old in good health. Written as DNA, the CDR3 is TGTGCCAGCAGTGAAGGGGGACCGCCAGTGGCCCTCCACTTT. Its translation is CASSEGGPPVALHF.